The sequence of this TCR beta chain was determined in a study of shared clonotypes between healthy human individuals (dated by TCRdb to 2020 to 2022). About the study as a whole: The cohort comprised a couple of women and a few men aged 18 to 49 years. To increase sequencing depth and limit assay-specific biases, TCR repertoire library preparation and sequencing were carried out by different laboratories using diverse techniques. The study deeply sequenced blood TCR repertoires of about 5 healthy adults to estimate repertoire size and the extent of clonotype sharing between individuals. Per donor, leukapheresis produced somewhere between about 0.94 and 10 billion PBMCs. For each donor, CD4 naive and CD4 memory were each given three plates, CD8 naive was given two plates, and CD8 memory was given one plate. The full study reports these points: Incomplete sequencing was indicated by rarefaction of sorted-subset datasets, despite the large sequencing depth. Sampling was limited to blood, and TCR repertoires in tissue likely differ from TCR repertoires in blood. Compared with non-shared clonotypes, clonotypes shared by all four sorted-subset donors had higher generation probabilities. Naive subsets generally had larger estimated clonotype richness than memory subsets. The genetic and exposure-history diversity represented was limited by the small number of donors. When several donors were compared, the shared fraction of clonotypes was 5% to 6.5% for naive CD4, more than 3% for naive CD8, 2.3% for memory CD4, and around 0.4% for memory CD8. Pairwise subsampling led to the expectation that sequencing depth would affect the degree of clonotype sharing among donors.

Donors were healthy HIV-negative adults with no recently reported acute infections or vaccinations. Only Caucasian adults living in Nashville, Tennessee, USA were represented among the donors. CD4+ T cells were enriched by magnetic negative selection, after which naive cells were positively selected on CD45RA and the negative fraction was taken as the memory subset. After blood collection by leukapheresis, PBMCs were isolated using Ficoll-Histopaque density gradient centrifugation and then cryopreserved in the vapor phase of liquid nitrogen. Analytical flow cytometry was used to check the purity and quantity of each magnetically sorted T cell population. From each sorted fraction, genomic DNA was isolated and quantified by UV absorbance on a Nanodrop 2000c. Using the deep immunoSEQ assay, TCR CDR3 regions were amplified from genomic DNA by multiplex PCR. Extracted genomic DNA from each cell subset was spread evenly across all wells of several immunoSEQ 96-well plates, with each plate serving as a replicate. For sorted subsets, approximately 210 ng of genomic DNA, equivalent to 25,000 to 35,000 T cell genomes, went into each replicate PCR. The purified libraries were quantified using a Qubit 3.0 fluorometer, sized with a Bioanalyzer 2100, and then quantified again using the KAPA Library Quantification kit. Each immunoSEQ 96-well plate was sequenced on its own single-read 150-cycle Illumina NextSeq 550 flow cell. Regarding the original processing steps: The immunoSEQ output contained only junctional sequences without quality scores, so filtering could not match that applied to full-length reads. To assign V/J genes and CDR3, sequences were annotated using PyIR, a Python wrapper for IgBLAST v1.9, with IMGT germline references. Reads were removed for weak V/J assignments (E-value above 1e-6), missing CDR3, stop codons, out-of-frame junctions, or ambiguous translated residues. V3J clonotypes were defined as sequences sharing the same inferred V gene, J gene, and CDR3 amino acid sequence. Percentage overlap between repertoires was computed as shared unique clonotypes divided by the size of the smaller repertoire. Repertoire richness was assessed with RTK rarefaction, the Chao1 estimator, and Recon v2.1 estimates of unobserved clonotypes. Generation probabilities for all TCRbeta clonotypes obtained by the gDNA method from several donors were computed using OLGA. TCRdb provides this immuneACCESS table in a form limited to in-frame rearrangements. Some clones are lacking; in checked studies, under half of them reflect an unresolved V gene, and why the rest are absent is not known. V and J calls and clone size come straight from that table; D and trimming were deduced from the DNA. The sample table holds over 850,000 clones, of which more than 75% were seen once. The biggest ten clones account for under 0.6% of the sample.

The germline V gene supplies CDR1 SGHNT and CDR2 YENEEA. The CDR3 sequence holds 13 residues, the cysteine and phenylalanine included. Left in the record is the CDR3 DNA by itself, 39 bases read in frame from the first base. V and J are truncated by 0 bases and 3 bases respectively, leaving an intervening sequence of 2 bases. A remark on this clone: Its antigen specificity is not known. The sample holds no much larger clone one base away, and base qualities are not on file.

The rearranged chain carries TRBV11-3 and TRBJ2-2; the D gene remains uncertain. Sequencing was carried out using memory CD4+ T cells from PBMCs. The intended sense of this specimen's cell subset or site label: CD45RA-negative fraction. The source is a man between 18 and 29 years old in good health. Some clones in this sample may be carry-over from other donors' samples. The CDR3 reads CASSLEDTGELFF. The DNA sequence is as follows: TGTGCCAGCAGCTTAGAGGACACCGGGGAGCTGTTTTTT.